This T cell receptor (beta chain) was sequenced in a study of control samples from healthy donors and cancer patients. V was cut by 5 bases and J by 3 bases, with 12 bases left in between. Germline CDR1 reads SGDLS; CDR2 reads YYNGEE. CDR3 length: 14 residues. Method: immunoSEQ multiplex PCR; TCRdb's copy keeps in-frame clones and lacks some. Here the sample spans under 70,000 clones, 87% being singletons. This chain uses TRBV9 with TRBJ1-3, with D uncertain. The sequence derives from a man aged 60 to 69 with head and neck cancer. Sequencing was performed on PBMCs. The CDR3 reads CASSAFGDGNTIYF. The CDR3 bases are TGTGCCAGCAGTGCCTTCGGGGATGGAAACACCATATATTTT.